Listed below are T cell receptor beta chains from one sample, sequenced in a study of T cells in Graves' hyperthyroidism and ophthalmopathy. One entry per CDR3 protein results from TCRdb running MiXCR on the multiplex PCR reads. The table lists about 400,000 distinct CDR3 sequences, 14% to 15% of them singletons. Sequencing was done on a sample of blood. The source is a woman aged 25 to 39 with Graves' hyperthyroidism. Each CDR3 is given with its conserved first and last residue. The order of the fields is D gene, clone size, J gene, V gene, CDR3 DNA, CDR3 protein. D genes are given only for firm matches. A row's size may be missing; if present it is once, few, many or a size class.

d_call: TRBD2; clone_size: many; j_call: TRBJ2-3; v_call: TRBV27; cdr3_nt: TGTGCCAGCAGTGGACTAGCGTACACAGATACCGATACGCAGTATTTT; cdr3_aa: CASSGLAYTDTDTQYF
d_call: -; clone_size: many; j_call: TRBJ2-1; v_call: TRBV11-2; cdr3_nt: TGTGCCAGCAGCTCGACTCTGGACGAGGGGCAGTTCTTC; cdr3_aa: CASSSTLDEGQFF
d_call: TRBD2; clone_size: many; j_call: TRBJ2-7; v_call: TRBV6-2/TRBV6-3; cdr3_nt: TGTGCCACTGGACTAGCGGCACCTTACGAGCAGTACTTC; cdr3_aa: CATGLAAPYEQYF
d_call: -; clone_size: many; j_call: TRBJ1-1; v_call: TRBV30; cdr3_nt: TGTGCCTGGGCTTTAGGGGGAGTCGGGACTGAAGCTTTCTTT; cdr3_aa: CAWALGGVGTEAFF
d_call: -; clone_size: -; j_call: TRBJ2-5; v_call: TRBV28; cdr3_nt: TGTGCCAGCAGCCTCCTTACAGGGAACCAAGAGACCCAGTACTTC; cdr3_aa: CASSLLTGNQETQYF
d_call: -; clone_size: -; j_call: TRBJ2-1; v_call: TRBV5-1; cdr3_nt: TGCGCCAGCAGCATTACAAACAATGAGCAGTTCTTC; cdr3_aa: CASSITNNEQFF
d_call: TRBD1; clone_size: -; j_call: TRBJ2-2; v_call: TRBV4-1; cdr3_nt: TGCGCCAGCAGCCTCTGGGACAGTAACACCGGGGAGCTGTTTTTT; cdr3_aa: CASSLWDSNTGELFF
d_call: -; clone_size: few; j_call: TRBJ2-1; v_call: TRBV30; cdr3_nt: TGTGCCTGGAAAGGAGTAGGATGGCAGTTCTTC; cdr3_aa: CAWKGVGWQFF
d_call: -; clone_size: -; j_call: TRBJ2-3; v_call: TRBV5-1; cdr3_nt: TGCGCCAGCAGCCTGTTAGGGGGAGACACAGATACGCAGTATTTT; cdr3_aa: CASSLLGGDTDTQYF
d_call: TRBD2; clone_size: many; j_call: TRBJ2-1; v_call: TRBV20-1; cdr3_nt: TGCAGTGCTAGACCACTAGCGGGGCACAATGAGCAGTTCTTC; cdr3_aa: CSARPLAGHNEQFF
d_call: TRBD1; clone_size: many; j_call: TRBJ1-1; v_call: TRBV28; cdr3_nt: TGTGCCAGCAGTTTAACAGGAGGGGGCTCCCGGACCACTGAAGCTTTCTTT; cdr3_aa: CASSLTGGGSRTTEAFF
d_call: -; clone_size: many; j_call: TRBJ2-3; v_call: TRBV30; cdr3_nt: TGTGCCTGGAGTGGGCGGGTTAGCACAGATACGCAGTATTTT; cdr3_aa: CAWSGRVSTDTQYF
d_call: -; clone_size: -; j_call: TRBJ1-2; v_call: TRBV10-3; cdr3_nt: TGTGCCATCAGTGACACAGCTAACTATGGCTACACCTTC; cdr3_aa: CAISDTANYGYTF
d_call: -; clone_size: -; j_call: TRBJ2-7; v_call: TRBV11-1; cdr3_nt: TGTGCCAGCAGGGGGGGATACTACGAGCAGTACTTC; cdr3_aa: CASRGGYYEQYF
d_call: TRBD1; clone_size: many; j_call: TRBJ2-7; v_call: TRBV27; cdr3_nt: TGTGCCAGCAGTTTTCTTGGACAGGGTGCCTACGAGCAGTACTTC; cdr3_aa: CASSFLGQGAYEQYF
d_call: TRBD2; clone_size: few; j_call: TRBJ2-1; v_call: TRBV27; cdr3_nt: TGTGCCAGTAGATCTCTAGCGGGGACAAAATCAAGCTCCTACAATGAGCAGTTCTTC; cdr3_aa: CASRSLAGTKSSSYNEQFF
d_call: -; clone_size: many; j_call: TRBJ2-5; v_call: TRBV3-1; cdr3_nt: TGTGCTACGCGAATAACCCAAGGGGGACAAGAGACCCAGTACTTC; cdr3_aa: CATRITQGGQETQYF
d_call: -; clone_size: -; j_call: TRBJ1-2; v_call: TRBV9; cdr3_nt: TGTGCCAGCAGCGGACAGTTAAACTATGGCTACACCTTC; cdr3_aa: CASSGQLNYGYTF
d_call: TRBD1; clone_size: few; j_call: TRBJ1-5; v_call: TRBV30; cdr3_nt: TGTGCCTGGAGCGAGGGACAGGGGCATCAGCCCCAGCATTTT; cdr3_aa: CAWSEGQGHQPQHF
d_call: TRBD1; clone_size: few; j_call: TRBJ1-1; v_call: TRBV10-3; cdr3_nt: TGTGCCACGATTGACAGGGAGTCGGGTACTGAAGCTTTCTTT; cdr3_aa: CATIDRESGTEAFF
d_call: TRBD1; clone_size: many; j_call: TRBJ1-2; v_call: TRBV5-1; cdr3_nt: TGCGCCAGCAGCTTACCGGACAGGGTTAATGGCTACACCTTC; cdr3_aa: CASSLPDRVNGYTF
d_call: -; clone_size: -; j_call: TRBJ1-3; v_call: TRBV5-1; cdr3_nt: TGCGCCAGCAGCTTTCGCCCCGGCCTTAGCTCTGGAAACACCATATATTTT; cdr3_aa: CASSFRPGLSSGNTIYF
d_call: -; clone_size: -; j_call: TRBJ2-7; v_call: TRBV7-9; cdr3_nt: TGTGCCAGCAGCTTAGGGCAGGGGTTCGACGAGCAGTACTTC; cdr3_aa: CASSLGQGFDEQYF
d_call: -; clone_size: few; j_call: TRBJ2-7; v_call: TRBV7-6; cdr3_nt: TGTGCCAGCAGCTTCGGGCTGGATTCCTACGAGCAGTACTTC; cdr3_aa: CASSFGLDSYEQYF
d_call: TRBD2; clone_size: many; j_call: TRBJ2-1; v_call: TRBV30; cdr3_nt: TGTGCCTGGAGTTGGATGGGACTAGCGGGAGCGGGTGAGCAGTTCTTC; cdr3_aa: CAWSWMGLAGAGEQFF
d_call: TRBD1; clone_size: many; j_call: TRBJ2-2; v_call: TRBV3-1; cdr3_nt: TGTGCCAGCAGCCACGCCCAGACAGGGACCGGGGAGCTGTTTTTT; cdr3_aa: CASSHAQTGTGELFF
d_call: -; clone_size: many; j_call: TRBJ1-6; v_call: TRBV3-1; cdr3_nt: TGTGCCAGCAGCCAGGAACTGGGAATACCCCTCCACTTT; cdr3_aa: CASSQELGIPLHF
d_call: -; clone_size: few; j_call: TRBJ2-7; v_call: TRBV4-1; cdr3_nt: TGCGCCAGCAGCCGAGAACAGGACTCACCCTACGAGCAGTACTTC; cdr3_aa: CASSREQDSPYEQYF
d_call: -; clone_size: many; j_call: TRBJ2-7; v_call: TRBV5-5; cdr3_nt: TGTGCCAGCAGCTTGGCGGCAGGCTCCTACGAGCAGTACTTC; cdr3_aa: CASSLAAGSYEQYF
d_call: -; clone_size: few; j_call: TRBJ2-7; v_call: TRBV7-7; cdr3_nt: TGTGCCAGCAGCTTAGGGCCAGGGCACTACGAGCAGTACTTC; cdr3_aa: CASSLGPGHYEQYF
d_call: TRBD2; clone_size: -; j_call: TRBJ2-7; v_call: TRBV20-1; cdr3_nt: TGCAGTGCTAGCGTTCCGGGGACTATTGTCGAGCAGTACTTC; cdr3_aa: CSASVPGTIVEQYF
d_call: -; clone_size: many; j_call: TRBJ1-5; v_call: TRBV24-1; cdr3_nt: TGTGCCACCAGTGATTTCGGCGTCAATCAGCCCCAGCATTTT; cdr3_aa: CATSDFGVNQPQHF
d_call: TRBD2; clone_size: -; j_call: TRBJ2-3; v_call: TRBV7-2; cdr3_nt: TGTGCCAGCAGCCGTCAGCGGGGTACAGATACGCAGTATTTT; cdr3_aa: CASSRQRGTDTQYF
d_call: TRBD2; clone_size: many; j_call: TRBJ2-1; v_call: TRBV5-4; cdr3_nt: TGTGCCAGCAGCTTGGCGGGGCTCGGGACTAGCGGGAGTAGGATTCGCTATGAGCAGTTCTTC; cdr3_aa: CASSLAGLGTSGSRIRYEQFF
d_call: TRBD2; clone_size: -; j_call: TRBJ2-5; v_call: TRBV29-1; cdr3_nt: TGCAGCGTTGATGGACTAGCGGGAGGACGGGTAATGGAGACCCAGTACTTC; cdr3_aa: CSVDGLAGGRVMETQYF
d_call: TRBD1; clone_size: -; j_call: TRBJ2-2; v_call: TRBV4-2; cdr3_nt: TGTGCCAGCAGCCAAGCTATGGGACAGGGGTCCACCGGGGAGCTGTTTTTT; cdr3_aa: CASSQAMGQGSTGELFF
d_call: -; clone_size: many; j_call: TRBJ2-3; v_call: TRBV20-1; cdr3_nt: TGCAGTGCTGTTCCGGGACAATATAGCACAGATACGCAGTATTTT; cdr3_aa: CSAVPGQYSTDTQYF
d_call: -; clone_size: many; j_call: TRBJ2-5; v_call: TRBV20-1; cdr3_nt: TGCAGTGCTAGGGCGCGGGGTGGCGAGACCCAGTACTTC; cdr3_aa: CSARARGGETQYF
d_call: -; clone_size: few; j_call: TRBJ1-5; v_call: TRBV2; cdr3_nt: TGTGCCAGCAGTGGGGACCCCGGCGGGAGTCAGCCCCAGCATTTT; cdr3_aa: CASSGDPGGSQPQHF
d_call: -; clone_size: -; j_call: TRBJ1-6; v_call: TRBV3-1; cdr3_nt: TGTGCCAGCAGCCAAAGATTGCTTTATAATTCACCCCTCCACTTT; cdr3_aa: CASSQRLLYNSPLHF
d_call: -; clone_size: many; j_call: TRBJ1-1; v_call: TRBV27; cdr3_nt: TGTGCCAGCAGCCCAACCTCGTCGAACACTGAAGCTTTCTTT; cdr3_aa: CASSPTSSNTEAFF
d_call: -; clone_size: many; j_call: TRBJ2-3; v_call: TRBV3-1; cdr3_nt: TGTGCCAGCAGCCAAGACGGGGCGGGCGATACGCAGTATTTT; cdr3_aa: CASSQDGAGDTQYF
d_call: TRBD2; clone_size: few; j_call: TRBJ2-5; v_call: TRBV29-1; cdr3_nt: TGCAGCGTTGAAGACTGGGCGGGAGATGAGACCCAGTACTTC; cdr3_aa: CSVEDWAGDETQYF
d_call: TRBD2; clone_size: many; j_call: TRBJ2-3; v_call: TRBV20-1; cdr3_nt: TGCAGTGCTAGAGGCACGCGCGGGAGGGCTCCAGATACGCAGTATTTT; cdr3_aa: CSARGTRGRAPDTQYF